Listed here are 24 T cell receptor beta chains from one sample, sequenced in a study of regulatory T cells in long-lasting Graves disease. To make TCR beta libraries, researchers used iRepertoire HTBI primers and Arm-PCR of CDR3 regions. TCRdb re-derived calls from the multiplex PCR reads in MiXCR, one entry per CDR3 protein. The top ten clones hold around 20% of a sample with approximately 400,000 distinct CDR3 sequences, less than 25% of them seen once. This sample's time point: persistent/refractory GD, antithyroid drugs over 5 years with positive TRAb. PBMCs provided the RNA from which the TCR library was made. The sequenced sample was peripheral blood mononuclear cells (PBMCs), obtained when the disease was refractory, from a patient treated with antithyroid drugs. Every receptor here comes from a female donor with Graves disease.

This clonotype has only a few counts. The CDR3 is CASSTPGAPGITEAFF. In DNA, the CDR3 is TGTGCCAGCAGCACACCGGGCGCCCCAGGAATCACTGAAGCTTTCTTT. The chain links TRBV7-9 to TRBJ1-1; D is ambiguous. Trimming stripped 5 bases from V and 4 bases from J, with 20 bases between. Germline loops: CDR1 SEHNR, CDR2 FQNEAQ (reference sequence). There are 16 residues in the CDR3.

The chain links TRBV19 to TRBJ2-7, with D possibly being TRBD1 or TRBD2 (5 bases each). There are 13 residues in the CDR3. Germline lookup yields CDR1 LNHDA and CDR2 SQIVND (reference sequence). Trimming took 7 bases from V and 2 from J, leaving 12 bases between them. CDR3 coding DNA: TGTGCCAGTAACGAGGGGCCCACCTACGAGCAGTACTTC. Residues: CASNEGPTYEQYF.

Note on this clonotype: This sequence is one base from a far larger clone and is likely a read error. J is TRBJ2-7 and V is TRBV7-8; 11 bases fit TRBD2. The CDR3 is 18 amino acids. Germline V CDR1 and CDR2: SGHVS, FQNEAQ. CDR3 nucleotide sequence: TGTGCCAGCAGCCTCTCCCAGGGGCGGACTAGCGGGCACTACGAGCAGCACTTC. Encoded protein: CASSLSQGRTSGHYEQHF.

V usage is TRBV25-1 and J usage is TRBJ2-2; no clear D gene. Trimming cost V 3 bases and J 4 bases, with 9 bases left between them. Germline CDR1 reads MGHDK; CDR2 reads SYGVNS. This CDR3 region has 14 residues. In DNA, the CDR3 is TGTGCCAGCAGTGACACCCTGAGCACCGGGGAGCTGTTTTTT. Translated: CASSDTLSTGELFF.

This clonotype was counted a few times. This chain links TRBV7-9 with TRBJ2-5, with D unclear. Per germline, CDR1 SEHNR and CDR2 FQNEAQ (reference sequence). The CDR3 covers 16 residues. V lost 1 base to trimming and J lost 5 bases, with 17 bases between them. CDR3 coding DNA: TGTGCCAGCAGCTTAGAAGGTGCTGACCCGCAGGAGACCCAGTACTTC. Its translation is CASSLEGADPQETQYF.

This clonotype was observed a few times. The V call is TRBV6-1, the J call TRBJ1-5; D call uncertain. Germline CDR1 reads MNHNS; CDR2 reads SASEGT. The CDR3 has 15 residues. Trimming shortened V by 0 bases and J by 0 bases, and 6 bases separated the two germline ends. The CDR3 DNA is TGTGCCAGCAGTGAAGCGACGGATAGCAATCAGCCCCAGCATTTT. As protein: CASSEATDSNQPQHF.

This clonotype was counted at least ten times. The CDR3 nucleotides are TGTGCCAGCAGCTTAATAGCTACAAACACCGGGGAGCTGTTTTTT. It encodes CASSLIATNTGELFF. The chain recombines TRBV11-2 with TRBJ2-2; D not certain. The V gene's germline CDR1 is SGHAT and CDR2 FQNNGV. CDR3 length: 15 residues. With 2 bases removed from V and 2 bases from J, the gap between germline ends came to 9 bases.

A remark on this clonotype: This could be a read error, since a much larger clone is one nucleotide away. This chain connects TRBV6-5 to TRBJ2-2; 13 bases line up with TRBD2. Germline values: CDR1 MNHEY, CDR2 SVGAGI. CDR3 length equals 15 residues. This CDR3 reads CVTRTSGSKTGELFF. As DNA, the CDR3 is TGTGTCACCAGGACTAGCGGGAGTAAGACCGGGGAGCTGTTTTTT.

This clonotype was detected a few times. V is TRBV19 and J is TRBJ2-7; TRBD1 matches 7 bases. The trim removed 2 bases at V and 5 bases at J, leaving 6 bases unmatched. The CDR3 length is 14 residues. Germline V gives CDR1 LNHDA, CDR2 SQIVND (reference sequence). The CDR3 sequence is CASSIRGLYDEQYF. The CDR3 DNA reads as TGTGCCAGTAGTATAAGGGGGCTTTACGACGAGCAGTACTTC.

In its sample, this clonotype was seen a few times. This chain uses TRBV6-2 or TRBV6-3 with TRBJ1-5; TRBD1 might be the D (5 bases). The CDR3 consists of 15 residues. Germline V CDR1 and CDR2: MNHEY, SVGEGT. Trimming took off 4 bases at V and 2 bases at J, with 12 bases between the two ends. CDR3 residues: CASSSEGQGNQPQHF. DNA of the CDR3: TGTGCCAGCAGTTCGGAGGGGCAGGGCAATCAGCCCCAGCATTTT.

This clonotype was seen more than once but under ten times. The V gene is TRBV6-2 or TRBV6-3, the J gene TRBJ2-7, with 13 positions matching TRBD2. Germline CDR1 reads MNHEY; CDR2 reads SVGEGT. CDR3 size: 17 residues. V lost 5 bases to trimming and J lost 2 bases; unmatched junction nucleotides: 9. In DNA, the CDR3 is TGTGCCAGCAGTATACTCCGGACTAGCGGGAGCACCTACGAGCAGTACTTC. Translation gives CASSILRTSGSTYEQYF.

This clonotype occurred many times. The chain couples TRBV27 to TRBJ2-7; tentative D call: TRBD2 (5 bases). This CDR3 has 15 residues. The germline V gene encodes CDR1 MNHEY and CDR2 SMNVEV (reference sequence). V gave up 6 bases and J gave up 4 bases, with 19 bases separating them. CDR3 loop: CASSEINTGVYEQYF. DNA of the CDR3: TGTGCCAGCAGCGAAATAAACACCGGGGTGTACGAGCAGTACTTC.

This clonotype was recorded at least ten times. The V gene is TRBV6-5, the J gene TRBJ2-5, with TRBD2 matching 7 bases. Germline values: CDR1 MNHEY, CDR2 SVGAGI. With V trimmed by 2 bases and J by 5 bases, 17 bases remained unmatched. This CDR3 region has 18 residues. In DNA form, the CDR3 reads TGTGCCAGCAGTTACGACGCGGGAGCCGAGGGAGTAAAGGAGACCCAGTACTTC. Its translation is CASSYDAGAEGVKETQYF.

This clonotype was observed a few times. The rearrangement joins TRBV6-1 to TRBJ1-4, with D perhaps TRBD1 (6 bases). CDR1 is MNHNS, CDR2 SASEGT, per germline. This CDR3 has 13 residues. V lost 6 bases and J 8 bases, leaving 13 bases between the germline ends. The CDR3 DNA follows: TGTGCCAGCAGGTCCGCAGGGGTGGAAAAACTGTTTTTT. It is translated as CASRSAGVEKLFF.

This clonotype was recorded at least ten times. The chain is built from TRBV6-1 and TRBJ1-5; D may be TRBD1 (5 bases). The V and J ends lost 5 bases and 6 bases respectively, with 8 bases between them. Germline CDR1 and CDR2: MNHNS and SASEGT. The CDR3 is 12 amino acids. The DNA for the CDR3 is TGTGCCAGCAGTAAAGGGACTCAGCCCCAGCATTTT. Translating gives CASSKGTQPQHF.

As to this clonotype: With a much larger clone just one base away, this may be a read error. No DNA is shown, since the ends of the CDR3 on it are uncertain; the CDR3 is the one TCRdb lists. The chain is built from TRBV2 and TRBJ2-3; the table's TRBD1 call for D was not verified on the DNA. The CDR3 is made up of 16 amino acids, end residues included. The germline V gene has CDR1 SNHLY and CDR2 FYNNEI. CDR3 protein: CASSERWGQGADTQCF.

This clonotype appeared many times. This chain joins TRBV20-1 and TRBJ2-7; unclear D gene. Trimming shortened V by 0 bases and J by 4 bases, and 7 bases separated the two germline ends. There are 12 residues in the CDR3. From germline, CDR1 is DFQATT and CDR2 SNEGSKA (reference sequence). Written as DNA, the CDR3 is TGCAGTGCTAGAGATCTTAGTTACGAGCAGTACTTC. Its translation: CSARDLSYEQYF.

In this sample, this clonotype turned up many times. The chain employs TRBV10-3 and TRBJ1-1; no firm D call. Germline CDR1 is ENHRY and CDR2 is SYGVKD. The germline V and J ends were trimmed by 6 bases and 7 bases, with 18 bases remaining between them. The CDR3 totals 14 residues. As DNA, the CDR3 is TGTGCCATCAGCACAACACCCCGGGTCGTTGAAGCTTTCTTT. Translating it yields CAISTTPRVVEAFF.

A few counts support this clonotype. The V and J genes are TRBV6-1 and TRBJ1-5, with 12 nucleotides matching TRBD1. The CDR3 consists of 17 residues. Germline V CDR1 and CDR2: MNHNS, SASEGT. Germline trimming cut 6 bases from V and 5 bases from J; bases unmatched to any gene: 11. The CDR3, as DNA: TGTGCCAGCAGGACCGGGACAGGGGGCTTAATTTATCAGCCCCAGCATTTT. Protein: CASRTGTGGLIYQPQHF.

This clonotype was picked up many times. The chain joins TRBV7-9 to TRBJ1-5, with a tentative D call TRBD1 (5 bases). The CDR3 runs to 14 residues. V lost 5 bases, J lost 1 base, and 9 bases lay in between. From germline, CDR1 is SEHNR and CDR2 FQNEAQ (reference sequence). Here the CDR3 reads CASSRGDSNQPQHF. In DNA, the CDR3 is TGTGCCAGCAGCCGAGGGGACAGCAATCAGCCCCAGCATTTT. Full variable domain (missing parts from reference TRBV7-9 and TRBJ1-5): DTGVSQNPRHKITKRGQNVTFRCDPISEHNRLYWYRQTLGQGPEFLTYFQNEAQLEKSRLLSDRFSAERPKGSFSTLEIQRTEQGDSAMYLCASSRGDSNQPQHFGDGTRLSIL.

This clonotype showed up many times. The genes are TRBV28 and TRBJ2-7; D unresolved. Germline assignment: CDR1 MDHEN and CDR2 SYDVKM. Trimming took 6 bases from V and 6 from J, leaving 12 bases between them. This CDR3 is 12 amino acids long. The CDR3 here is CASSRSFSEQYF. The CDR3 DNA reads TGTGCCAGCAGCCGGAGTTTTAGCGAGCAGTACTTC. The whole variable domain, filled in from reference TRBV28 and TRBJ2-7, reads DVKVTQSSRYLVKRTGEKVFLECVQDMDHENMFWYRQDPGLGLRLIYFSYDVKMKEKGDIPEGYSVSREKKERFSLILESASTNQTSMYLCASSRSFSEQYFGPGTRLTVT.

The chain couples TRBV5-4 to TRBJ1-1, with unresolved D. Trimming shortened V by 4 bases and J by 0 bases, and 13 bases separated the two germline ends. The CDR3 runs 15 residues. Germline assignment: CDR1 SGHNT and CDR2 YYREEE (reference sequence). The CDR3 loop reads CASSIRSGMNTEAFF. The CDR3, as DNA: TGTGCCAGCAGCATTCGTTCGGGGATGAACACTGAAGCTTTCTTT.

The chain has TRBV28 and TRBJ2-2; no definite D call. Trimming shortened V by 2 bases and J by 4 bases, and 14 bases separated the two germline ends. Germline values: CDR1 MDHEN, CDR2 SYDVKM. The CDR3 is 16 residues long. The CDR3 sequence: CASSLVDMGITGELFF. CDR3 nucleotide sequence: TGTGCCAGCAGTTTAGTGGATATGGGAATCACCGGGGAGCTGTTTTTT. Filled out from reference TRBV28 and TRBJ2-2, the complete variable domain reads DVKVTQSSRYLVKRTGEKVFLECVQDMDHENMFWYRQDPGLGLRLIYFSYDVKMKEKGDIPEGYSVSREKKERFSLILESASTNQTSMYLCASSLVDMGITGELFFGEGSRLTVL.

Concerning this clonotype itself: Possible read error: a much larger clone is one base away. The conserved closing phenylalanine or tryptophan is absent in this CDR3, likely reflecting a read error. The chain couples TRBV7-2 to TRBJ2-7; D is uncertain. The length of the CDR3 is 12 residues. V was cut by 4 bases and J by 0 bases, with 4 bases left in between. Germline V gives CDR1 SGHTA, CDR2 FQGNSA. The CDR3 region has the DNA TGTGCCAGCAGCTCCTTCTCCTACGAGCAGTACCTC. Translated: CASSSFSYEQYL.